These 7 T cell receptor beta chains were sequenced from one sample in a study of blood T cell repertoires in COVID-19. The repertoire was sequenced with immunoSEQ multiplex PCR; TCRdb's copy has only in-frame clones and lacks some. The data hold under 250,000 clones, with about 86% observed a single time. Material: PBMCs or T cells enriched from blood (not recorded which). The receptors derive from a woman in her thirties or forties with acute COVID-19.

The chain joins TRBV28 to TRBJ1-5; 7 nucleotides align to TRBD1. Germline CDR1 is MDHEN and CDR2 is SYDVKM. V dropped 2 bases and J dropped 11; count of bases not matched to a gene: 6. This CDR3 has 13 amino acids. DNA for the CDR3: TGTGCCAGCAGTTTAGAGACAGGGTTGGCCCAGCATTTT. Its protein is CASSLETGLAQHF.

This chain joins TRBV4-1 and TRBJ2-3; possibly TRBD2 for D (7 bases). The CDR3 consists of 16 residues. Germline V CDR1 and CDR2: MGHRA, YSYEKL. The ends were cut back, 1 base at V and 4 bases at J, with 15 bases in the middle. The CDR3 reads CASSQALHGGPDTQYF. As DNA, the CDR3 is TGCGCCAGCAGCCAAGCACTACACGGGGGGCCAGATACGCAGTATTTT.

This clone was recorded a few times. The V call is TRBV7-3, the J call TRBJ2-2; 11 bases match TRBD2. This CDR3 spans 16 amino acids. Germline values: CDR1 SGHTA, CDR2 FQGTGA. The ends lost 2 bases at V and 4 bases at J; junction bases unmatched: 3. The chain's CDR3 is CASSLLAGGLTGELFF. The CDR3 nucleotides read TGTGCCAGCAGCTTACTAGCGGGGGGCCTCACCGGGGAGCTGTTTTTT.

The J gene is TRBJ1-4, the V gene TRBV28, with 8 bases that match TRBD1. From germline, CDR1 is MDHEN and CDR2 SYDVKM. There are 13 residues in the CDR3. The V gene end was trimmed by 6 bases and the J gene end by 5 bases; junction bases not matched to a gene: 2. CDR3 residues: CASRTGANEKLFF. CDR3 bases: TGTGCCAGCAGGACAGGGGCGAATGAAAAACTGTTTTTT.

The chain links TRBV10-3 to TRBJ2-3; 9 bases are shared with TRBD2. Germline V gene lookup returns CDR1 ENHRY and CDR2 SYGVKD. J lost 1 base, V lost 10 bases, and 12 bases had no gene match. The CDR3 extends over 16 amino acids. The CDR3 sequence: CATRLAANGGTDTQYF. In nucleotides, the CDR3 is TGTGCCACTCGACTAGCGGCGAACGGGGGCACAGATACGCAGTATTTT.

This clone was recorded a few times. The chain uses TRBV3-1 (or the pseudogene TRBV3-2) and TRBJ1-2; D possibly corresponds to TRBD1 (5 bases). Trimming took off 0 bases at V and 4 bases at J, with 18 bases between the two ends. Germline CDR1 LGHDT, CDR2 YNNKEL (reference sequence). This CDR3 is 17 amino acids long. The CDR3 nucleotides read TGTGCCAGCAGCCAAGATGGGGCTGGGTTGGTGCTCTATGGCTACACCTTC. This sequence encodes CASSQDGAGLVLYGYTF.

This chain uses TRBV24-1 with TRBJ1-4; D may be TRBD1 (6 bases). Trimming took 4 bases from V and 5 from J, leaving 13 bases between them. CDR1 KGHDR and CDR2 SFDVKD come from the germline V gene. CDR3 length: 15 amino acids. CDR3 DNA sequence: TGTGCCACCAGTGACCCGGACAGCTTGAATGAAAAACTGTTTTTT. This encodes CATSDPDSLNEKLFF.